This T cell receptor beta chain appears in the sequencing data of a study of shared clonotypes between healthy human individuals. Study-level information: Contributing individuals were two females and a few males aged 18 to 49. General study findings and limits: Generally, naive subsets came out with larger estimated richness than memory subsets.

The CDR3 loop spans 14 amino acids. Trimming took 5 bases from V and 2 from J, leaving 12 bases between them. Germline values: CDR1 SGHRS, CDR2 YFSETQ. A word on this clone: Its specificity is not known.

Each of the donors was a healthy adult who was HIV-negative and had not had a recent acute infection or vaccination. TCRdb's table, derived via immunoSEQ multiplex PCR, lists solely in-frame clones and lacks some. The top ten clones hold about 1.7% of a sample with some 630,000 clones, around 72% of them seen once. The rearrangement links TRBV5-1 to TRBJ2-3, with D possibly matching TRBD2 (6 bases). The sample consisted of memory CD4+ T cells sorted from blood. Subset described: CD45RA-negative fraction. The clonotype originates from a woman in her 30s in good health. Here the CDR3 DNA reads TGCGCCAGCAGGAGGAGGCGGGACACAGATACGCAGTATTTT. Residues: CASRRRRDTDTQYF. Supplemented by reference TRBV5-1 and TRBJ2-3, the full variable domain reads KAGVTQTPRYLIKTRGQQVTLSCSPISGHRSVSWYQQTPGQGLQFLFEYFSETQRNKGNFPGRFSGRQFSNSRSEMNVSTLELGDSALYLCASRRRRDTDTQYFGPGTRLTVL.